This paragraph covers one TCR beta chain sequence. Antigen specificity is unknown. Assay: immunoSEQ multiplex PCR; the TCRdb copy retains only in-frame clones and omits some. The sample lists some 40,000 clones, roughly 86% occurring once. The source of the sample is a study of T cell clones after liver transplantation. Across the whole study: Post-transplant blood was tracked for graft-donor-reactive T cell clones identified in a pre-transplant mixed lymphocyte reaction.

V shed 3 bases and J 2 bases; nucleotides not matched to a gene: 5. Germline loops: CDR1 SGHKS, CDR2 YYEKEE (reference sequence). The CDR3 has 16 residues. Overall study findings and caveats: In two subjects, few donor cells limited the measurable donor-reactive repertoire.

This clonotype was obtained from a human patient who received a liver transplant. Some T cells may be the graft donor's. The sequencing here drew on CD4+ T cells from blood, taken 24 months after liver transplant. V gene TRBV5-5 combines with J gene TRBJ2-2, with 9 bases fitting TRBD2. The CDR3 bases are TGTGCCAGCAGCTGGAGTAGCGGGGGTAACACCGGGGAGCTGTTTTTT. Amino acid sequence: CASSWSSGGNTGELFF.